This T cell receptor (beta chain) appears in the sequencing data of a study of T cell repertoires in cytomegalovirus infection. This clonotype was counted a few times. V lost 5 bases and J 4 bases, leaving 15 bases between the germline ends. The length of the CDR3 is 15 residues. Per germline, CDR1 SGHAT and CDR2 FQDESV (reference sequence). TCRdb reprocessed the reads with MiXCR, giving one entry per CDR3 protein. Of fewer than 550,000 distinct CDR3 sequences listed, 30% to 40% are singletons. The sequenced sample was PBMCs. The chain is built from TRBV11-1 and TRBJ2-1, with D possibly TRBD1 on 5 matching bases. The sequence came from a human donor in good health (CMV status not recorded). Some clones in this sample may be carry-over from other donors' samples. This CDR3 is CASSPSRGPYNEQFF. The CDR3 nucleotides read TGTGCCAGCAGCCCGAGTAGGGGCCCATACAATGAGCAGTTCTTC.